The present T cell receptor (beta chain) was sequenced within a study of T-cell reconstitution after alpha-beta-depleted transplantation in children. Study results and limitations: Reportedly, roughly two months post-transplant, alpha-beta T cells arose from several hundred expanded graft clones. Fresh T-cell production supplied most of the T-cell counts and diversity seen one year after transplant. TCRbeta diversity was high at day 60 in some patients (a result of surviving recipient T cells and thymic progenitors).

Remarks on this clonotype: Its target is unknown.

Unique molecular identifiers were used in preparing the TCRbeta library. TCRdb re-analysed the PCR reads in MiXCR, keeping a single row per CDR3 protein. Of about 420,000 distinct CDR3 sequences in the sample, about 17% were seen once. The V end was cut by 3 bases, the J end by 5 bases, with 7 bases between. Germline V gene data show CDR1 as MDHEN and CDR2 as SYDVKM. The CDR3 loop spans 12 amino acids. The starting material was PBMCs, mostly from graft donor cells, obtained 360 days after TCRalphabeta/CD19-depleted stem cell transplant. The chain employs TRBV28 and TRBJ1-1, with D hard to call. The TCR was taken from a boy under two years old who had a stem cell transplant for Wiskott-Aldrich syndrome, so the T cells may come from the graft donor. The CDR3 is CASSLESTEAFF. For the CDR3, the DNA is TGTGCCAGCAGTTTGGAGTCGACTGAAGCTTTCTTT.